Below are 23 T cell receptor beta chains sequenced from a single sample in a study of cytomegalovirus exposure and HLA in healthy donors. It was with 60 Vbeta and 13 Jbeta primers that the PCR ran. Using immunoSEQ multiplex PCR, the repertoire was profiled, and TCRdb retains in-frame clones only, with some absent. The table lists 150,000 to 180,000 clones, about 80% of them singletons, with over 10% in the top ten. Sample: PBMCs. These receptors were taken from a young man in good health and CMV-seropositive.

The V gene is TRBV4-2, the J gene TRBJ1-4; D unresolved. Between the trimmed V and J ends, which lost 1 base and 7 bases, there was a span of 10 bases. Germline V gene data show CDR1 as LGHNA and CDR2 as YNFKEQ. The length of the CDR3 is 14 residues. CDR3 sequence: CASSQAGDGEKLFF. The CDR3 DNA reads as TGTGCCAGCAGCCAAGCGGGAGACGGTGAAAAACTGTTTTTT.

This chain joins TRBV28 and TRBJ2-5, with D possibly being TRBD2 (6 bases). This CDR3 is built from 14 residues. V was cut by 8 bases and J by 2 bases, with 15 bases left in between. Germline V lookup: CDR1 MDHEN, CDR2 SYDVKM. The CDR3 loop reads CASGSPGLQETQYF. In nucleotides, the CDR3 is TGTGCCAGCGGATCTCCGGGACTTCAAGAGACCCAGTACTTC.

This sequence joins TRBV28 and TRBJ1-5, with TRBD1 as a possible D gene (6 bases). Trimming left V 2 bases short and J 5 bases short, with 10 bases between. Germline CDR1 is MDHEN and CDR2 is SYDVKM. The CDR3 has 14 residues. The CDR3 DNA reads TGTGCCAGCAGTTTAGGGACACTTTATCAGCCCCAGCATTTT. It codes for CASSLGTLYQPQHF.

The sample holds a few counts of this clone. The rearrangement joins TRBV27 to TRBJ1-5; D unresolved. The CDR3 is 14 residues long. Germline V gene sequence: CDR1 MNHEY, CDR2 SMNVEV (reference sequence). V lost 8 bases and J 2 bases, leaving 13 bases between the germline ends. The CDR3 sequence: CASLKGVGNQPQHF. The CDR3 DNA sequence: TGTGCCAGCCTTAAGGGAGTTGGCAATCAGCCCCAGCATTTT.

The genes are TRBV21-1 and TRBJ2-7; the DNA was not used to check the table's D call, TRBD2. TRBV21-1 is termed a pseudogene. The CDR3 sequence is 14 residues long. CDR3 in DNA: TGTGCCAGCAGCAAAGATTTGACGGCTAGTGAGCAGTACTTC. As protein: CASSKDLTASEQYF.

Written as DNA, the CDR3 is TGCGCCAGCAGCTCACAATATATAGCGGGAGGTGACGAGCAGTACTTC. It is translated as CASSSQYIAGGDEQYF. V gene TRBV5-1 combines with J gene TRBJ2-7; TRBD2 agrees at 10 bases. Germline V lookup: CDR1 SGHRS, CDR2 YFSETQ. The CDR3 consists of 16 residues. Unmatched junction bases numbered 11, after V lost 3 bases and J lost 5 bases.

The V and J genes are TRBV12-2 and TRBJ1-1; the table gives TRBD1 as D, unverified against the DNA. TRBV12-2 is shown as a pseudogene. CDR3 length: 16 amino acids. The CDR3 sequence is CASRLVAQGVSTEAFF. The CDR3 nucleotides read TGTGCAAGTCGCTTAGTCGCTCAGGGGGTTTCCACTGAAGCTTTCTTT.

V and J are TRBV6-9 and TRBJ2-1, with 9 bases that match TRBD2. The CDR3 is made up of 15 amino acids. With V trimmed by 0 bases and J by 9 bases, 6 bases remained unmatched. CDR1 is MNHGY, CDR2 SVAAGI, per germline. The CDR3 loop reads CASSYSAGGRVEQFF. For the CDR3, the DNA is TGTGCCAGCAGTTATTCAGCGGGAGGCAGGGTTGAGCAGTTCTTC.

Here the CDR3 reads CASSPAGNQPQHF. In nucleotides, the CDR3 is TGTGCCAGCTCACCAGCAGGGAATCAGCCCCAGCATTTT. The V and J genes are TRBV18 and TRBJ1-5; a possible D gene is TRBD1 (5 bases). This CDR3 comprises 13 residues. Trimming took off 2 bases at V and 4 bases at J, with 6 bases between the two ends. The V gene's germline CDR1 is KGHSH and CDR2 LQKENI. Complete variable domain (other parts from reference TRBV18 and TRBJ1-5): NAGVMQNPRHLVRRRGQEARLRCSPMKGHSHVYWYRQLPEEGLKFMVYLQKENIIDESGMPKERFSAEFPKEGPSILRIQQVVRGDSAAYFCASSPAGNQPQHFGDGTRLSIL.

CDR3 residues: CASSIVGAAQPQHF. The CDR3 coding sequence is TGTGCCAGTAGTATAGTTGGGGCAGCTCAGCCCCAGCATTTT. The chain links TRBV19 to TRBJ1-5; possible D gene TRBD1, 5 bases. Germline values: CDR1 LNHDA, CDR2 SQIVND (reference sequence). With 1 base removed from V and 6 bases from J, the gap between germline ends came to 10 bases. The CDR3 is 14 amino acids. The full variable domain, in which reference TRBV19 and TRBJ1-5 provide the parts outside the CDR3, is DGGITQSPKYLFRKEGQNVTLSCEQNLNHDAMYWYRQDPGQGLRLIYYSQIVNDFQKGDIAEGYSVSREKKESFPLTVTSAQKNPTAFYLCASSIVGAAQPQHFGDGTRLSIL.

This clone has only a few counts. The rearrangement links TRBV6-6 to TRBJ1-4, with D hard to call. Germline values: CDR1 MNHNY, CDR2 SVGAGI (reference sequence). The CDR3 consists of 14 residues. The DNA of the CDR3 is TGTGTCCCCCAGTGGTGCGGAATGCCTGAAAAACTGTTTTTT. The encoded protein is CVPQWCGMPEKLFF.

This clone was picked up a small number of times. The chain carries TRBV28 and TRBJ1-1; D is perhaps TRBD1 (5 bases). The CDR3 sequence is 15 residues long. Germline CDR1 and CDR2: MDHEN and SYDVKM. Trimming removed 7 bases at V and 3 bases at J, with 18 bases between. The CDR3 DNA is TGTGCCAGCATCCGCAGCCCGGGAGGGGACACTGAAGCTTTCTTT. It is translated as CASIRSPGGDTEAFF.

J is TRBJ2-5 and V is TRBV28; tentative D call: TRBD1 (6 bases). V was pared by 5 bases and J by 4 bases, with 14 bases between. This CDR3 region has 14 residues. Germline CDR1 reads MDHEN; CDR2 reads SYDVKM. The CDR3: CASSPAGDGETQYF. The CDR3 coding sequence is TGTGCCAGCAGTCCAGCAGGGGATGGAGAGACCCAGTACTTC.

The V call is TRBV9, the J call TRBJ2-3; 12 bases fit TRBD2. CDR1 is SGDLS, CDR2 YYNGEE, per germline. V shed 4 bases and J 5 bases; nucleotides not matched to a gene: 8. The length of the CDR3 is 16 residues. The CDR3 is CASSQSRLAGEDTQYF. Written as DNA, the CDR3 is TGTGCCAGCAGCCAAAGCCGACTAGCGGGAGAAGATACGCAGTATTTT.

V is TRBV11-2 and J is TRBJ1-4, with D unresolved. Germline V gene sequence: CDR1 SGHAT, CDR2 FQNNGV. CDR3 length equals 15 residues. V dropped 0 bases and J dropped 5 bases, with 10 bases sitting between them. Written as DNA, the CDR3 is TGTGCCAGCAGCTTAGAGTGGGCCTCCAATGAAAAACTGTTTTTT. This gives the protein CASSLEWASNEKLFF.

The chain uses TRBV7-2 and TRBJ1-2, with 9 bases matching TRBD1. The J segment lost 5 bases and the V segment lost 5 bases, leaving 9 bases of the junction unmatched. This CDR3 has 15 amino acids. Germline V CDR1 and CDR2: SGHTA, FQGNSA. In DNA, the CDR3 is TGTGCCAGCAGCCCTCGGGGACAGGGTAATTATGGCTACACCTTC. It yields the protein CASSPRGQGNYGYTF.

The gene calls are TRBV13 and TRBJ2-5; 7 bases match TRBD1. CDR1 PRHDT and CDR2 FYEKMQ come from the germline V gene (reference sequence). J gave up 4 bases and V 4 bases, and 12 bases lay outside the gene matches. This CDR3 has 16 residues. The DNA of the CDR3 is TGTGCCAGCAGCTCAATCCGGGACAGCGGAATAGAGACCCAGTACTTC. It is translated as CASSSIRDSGIETQYF.

V usage is TRBV19 and J usage is TRBJ2-3; 11 bases line up with TRBD1. The V gene end was trimmed by 4 bases and the J gene end by 4 bases; junction bases not matched to a gene: 13. There are 18 residues in the CDR3. Germline V gives CDR1 LNHDA, CDR2 SQIVND (reference sequence). This CDR3 is CASSTGQGAFIVADTQYF. For the CDR3, the DNA is TGTGCCAGTAGTACCGGACAGGGGGCGTTTATTGTTGCAGATACGCAGTATTTT. Supplemented by reference TRBV19 and TRBJ2-3, the full variable domain reads DGGITQSPKYLFRKEGQNVTLSCEQNLNHDAMYWYRQDPGQGLRLIYYSQIVNDFQKGDIAEGYSVSREKKESFPLTVTSAQKNPTAFYLCASSTGQGAFIVADTQYFGPGTRLTVL.

The chain couples TRBV19 to TRBJ1-1; 9 nucleotides agree with TRBD1. The ends lost 4 bases at V and 6 bases at J; junction bases unmatched: 6. The CDR3 covers 14 residues. Germline V CDR1 and CDR2: LNHDA, SQIVND (reference sequence). The CDR3 DNA sequence: TGTGCCAGTAGTAAGCTACAGGGGGCGGCTGAAGCTTTCTTT. Its protein product is CASSKLQGAAEAFF.

The J gene is TRBJ2-5, the V gene TRBV27; 8 bases line up with TRBD1. TRBJ2-7 matches the DNA end more closely, so the J call is doubtful. The germline CDR1 and CDR2 sequences are MNHEY and SMNVEV (reference sequence). CDR3 length equals 13 residues. CDR3 in amino acids: CASSFEQGGEQYF. The CDR3 DNA follows: TGTGCCAGCAGTTTTGAACAGGGGGGCGAGCAGTACTTC.

V is TRBV5-1 and J is TRBJ1-1; a possible D gene is TRBD1 (5 bases). The V and J ends lost 7 bases and 1 base respectively, with 14 bases between them. Germline CDR1 is SGHRS and CDR2 is YFSETQ. The CDR3 totals 14 residues. DNA for the CDR3: TGCGCCAGCGGGGGGGGACGGGAGAACACTGAAGCTTTCTTT. It translates to CASGGGRENTEAFF.

This clone occurred once. J is TRBJ2-3 and V is TRBV7-9, with TRBD2 identical over 7 bases. The CDR3 contains 16 residues. V was clipped by 5 bases and J by 0 bases; unmatched bases: 8. Per germline, CDR1 SEHNR and CDR2 FQNEAQ (reference sequence). Here the CDR3 DNA reads TGTGCCAGCAGCCCATCGACTAGCAAGAGCACAGATACGCAGTATTTT. Encoded protein: CASSPSTSKSTDTQYF. Full variable domain (remainder filled in from reference TRBV7-9 and TRBJ2-3): DTGVSQNPRHKITKRGQNVTFRCDPISEHNRLYWYRQTLGQGPEFLTYFQNEAQLEKSRLLSDRFSAERPKGSFSTLEIQRTEQGDSAMYLCASSPSTSKSTDTQYFGPGTRLTVL.

This chain links TRBV6-5 with TRBJ2-2, with 11 nucleotides matching TRBD2. The V gene end was trimmed by 5 bases and the J gene end by 6 bases; junction bases not matched to a gene: 2. Germline values: CDR1 MNHEY, CDR2 SVGAGI. The CDR3 length is 14 residues. The CDR3 here is CASSQLAGAGELFF. The CDR3 DNA follows: TGTGCCAGCAGTCAACTAGCGGGGGCCGGGGAGCTGTTTTTT.